The T cell receptor beta chain described here comes from a study of cytomegalovirus exposure and HLA in healthy donors. At the level of the study: Across 350 to 500 genotyped donors, more than 75% landed in the Caucasian-associated ancestry cluster.

Regarding the study as a whole: Being productive about 90% or about 30% of the time was typical of most TCR beta V segments in an earlier analysis. V segments that were indistinguishable, TRBV6-2 and TRBV6-3 among them, were omitted from analysis. A later examination showed that TCR association rates differed by HLA locus, with DRB1 most and HLA-C fewest.

The length of the CDR3 is 17 residues. Germline CDR1 is SEHNR and CDR2 is FQNEAQ (reference sequence). The V gene lost 5 bases and the J gene lost 3 bases, with 20 bases spanning the gap. Of note for this clone: Its target is not known.

The PCR had 60 Vbeta and 13 Jbeta primers. Profiled with immunoSEQ multiplex PCR; TCRdb holds only in-frame clones, not every one. The repertoire consists of under 200,000 clones, with roughly 80% occurring once and the leading ten covering 6.3%. Specimen: PBMCs. The chain recombines TRBV7-9 with TRBJ2-1; D might be TRBD1 (5 bases). The TCR was taken from a male donor in good health and CMV-seropositive. This CDR3 is CASSPRGQGTVYNEQFF. DNA for the CDR3: TGTGCCAGCAGCCCCCGAGGCCAGGGAACGGTCTACAATGAGCAGTTCTTC.